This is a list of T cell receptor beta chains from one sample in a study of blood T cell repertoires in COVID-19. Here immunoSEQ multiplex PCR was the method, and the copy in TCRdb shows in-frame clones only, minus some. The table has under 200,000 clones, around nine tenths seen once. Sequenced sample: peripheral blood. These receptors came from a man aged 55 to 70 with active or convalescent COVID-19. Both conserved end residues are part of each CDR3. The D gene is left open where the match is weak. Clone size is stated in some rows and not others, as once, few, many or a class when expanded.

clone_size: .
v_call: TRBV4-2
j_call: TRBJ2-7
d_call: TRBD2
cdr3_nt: TGTGCCAGCAGCCTAGGAGCGGGGGAACTCTACGAGCAGTACTTC
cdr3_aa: CASSLGAGELYEQYF

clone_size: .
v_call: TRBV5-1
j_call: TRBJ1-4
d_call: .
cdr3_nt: TGCGCCAGCAGCTTGGGTACAACTAATGAAAAACTGTTTTTT
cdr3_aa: CASSLGTTNEKLFF

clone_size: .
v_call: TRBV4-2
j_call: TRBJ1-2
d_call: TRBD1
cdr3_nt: TGTGCCAGCAGCCGAAAAGGGACAGCTTATGGCTACACCTTC
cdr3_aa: CASSRKGTAYGYTF

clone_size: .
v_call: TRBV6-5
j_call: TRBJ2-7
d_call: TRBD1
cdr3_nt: TGTGCCAGCAGTCGACAGGGGGGAAAGAACGAGCAGTACTTC
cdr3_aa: CASSRQGGKNEQYF

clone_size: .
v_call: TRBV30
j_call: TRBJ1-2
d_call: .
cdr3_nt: TGTGCCTGGAGTGTTTCAGGGAACTATGGCTACACCTTC
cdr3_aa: CAWSVSGNYGYTF

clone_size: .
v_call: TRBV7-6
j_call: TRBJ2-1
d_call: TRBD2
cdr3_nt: TGTGCCAGCAGCCCTTCTAAGCGGGGGGGCTTGAATGAGCAGTTCTTC
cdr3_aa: CASSPSKRGGLNEQFF

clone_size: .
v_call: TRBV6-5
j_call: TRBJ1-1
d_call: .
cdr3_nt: TGTGCCAGCAGAGACCAGGAGGAGGTAGCTTTCTTT
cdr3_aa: CASRDQEEVAFF

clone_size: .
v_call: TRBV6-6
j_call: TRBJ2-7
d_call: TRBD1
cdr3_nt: TGTGCCAGCACGCGGGACAGGGGGCATTACGAGCAGTACTTC
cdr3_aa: CASTRDRGHYEQYF

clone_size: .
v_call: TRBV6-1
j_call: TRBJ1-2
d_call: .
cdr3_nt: TGTGCCAGCAGTGAAGGTTACTCGCTGAACTATGGCTACACCTTC
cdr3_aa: CASSEGYSLNYGYTF

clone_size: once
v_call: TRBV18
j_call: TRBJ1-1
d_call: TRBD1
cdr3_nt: TGTGCCAGCTCACCACGACTGACAGGGGGAGCGTTCGAGGCTGAAGCTTTCTTT
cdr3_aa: CASSPRLTGGAFEAEAFF

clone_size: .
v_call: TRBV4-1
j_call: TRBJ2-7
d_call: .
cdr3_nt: TGCGCCAGCAGCCAATACCGCGGGGAGTACGAGCAGTACTTC
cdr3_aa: CASSQYRGEYEQYF

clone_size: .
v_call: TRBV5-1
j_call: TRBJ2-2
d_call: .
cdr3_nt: TGCGCCAGCAGCTTGGTATCAGCGAACACCGGGGAGCTGTTTTTT
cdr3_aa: CASSLVSANTGELFF

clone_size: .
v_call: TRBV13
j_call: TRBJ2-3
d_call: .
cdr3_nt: TGTGCCAGCAGCCGTGTAGCGATCACAGATACGCAGTATTTT
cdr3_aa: CASSRVAITDTQYF

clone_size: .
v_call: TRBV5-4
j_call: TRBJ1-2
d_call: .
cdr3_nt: TGTGCCAGCAGCCCGGGGGTGGGGGACTATGGCTACACCTTC
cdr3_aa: CASSPGVGDYGYTF

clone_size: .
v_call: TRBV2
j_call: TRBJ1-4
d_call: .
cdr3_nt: TGTGCCAGCTCCACAGGTCCAGCTCGTGAAAAACTGTTTTTT
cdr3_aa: CASSTGPAREKLFF

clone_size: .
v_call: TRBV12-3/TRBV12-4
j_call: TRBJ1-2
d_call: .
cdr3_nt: TGTGCCAGCAGCTCAGGGGCTCACTATGGCTACACCTTC
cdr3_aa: CASSSGAHYGYTF

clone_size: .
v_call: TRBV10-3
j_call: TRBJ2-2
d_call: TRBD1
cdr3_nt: TGTGCCATCAGTGAGTCGACAGGGGGTGGTAGTCGGAACACCGGGGAGCTGTTTTTT
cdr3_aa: CAISESTGGGSRNTGELFF

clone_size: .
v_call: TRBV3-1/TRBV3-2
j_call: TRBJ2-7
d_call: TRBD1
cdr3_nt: TGTGCCAGCAGCCAAGGGCCTGGACAGGCGAATACCTACGAGCAGTACTTC
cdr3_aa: CASSQGPGQANTYEQYF

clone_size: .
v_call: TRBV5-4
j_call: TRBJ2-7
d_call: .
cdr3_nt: TGTGCCAGCAGTTCTGGAGGCGGATCCTACGAGCAGTACTTC
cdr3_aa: CASSSGGGSYEQYF

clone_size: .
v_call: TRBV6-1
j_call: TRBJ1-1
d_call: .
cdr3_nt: TGTGCCAGCAGTGAAGATCCAGGGATGAACACTGAAGCTTTCTTT
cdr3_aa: CASSEDPGMNTEAFF

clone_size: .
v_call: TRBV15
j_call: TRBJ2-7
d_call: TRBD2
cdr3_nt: TGTGCCACCAGCTCCAGTATTACTAGCGGCAACTTTTACGAGCAGTACTTC
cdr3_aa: CATSSSITSGNFYEQYF

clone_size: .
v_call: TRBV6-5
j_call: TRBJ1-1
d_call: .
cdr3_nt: TGTGCCAGCAGTTTCCTCAGTCTGGCGGCTGCTTTCTTT
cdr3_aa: CASSFLSLAAAFF

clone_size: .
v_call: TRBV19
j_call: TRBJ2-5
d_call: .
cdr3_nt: TGTGCCAGTAGTATCCAGGGACTTGAGCGGGAGACCCAGTACTTC
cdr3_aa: CASSIQGLERETQYF

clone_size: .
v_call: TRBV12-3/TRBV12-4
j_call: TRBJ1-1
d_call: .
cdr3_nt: TGTGCCAGCAGTAGGGACTCGACTGAAGCTTTCTTT
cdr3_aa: CASSRDSTEAFF

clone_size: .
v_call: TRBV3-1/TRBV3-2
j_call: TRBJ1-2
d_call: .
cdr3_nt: TGTGCCAGCAGCCAAGATGGGAGGTCAACTGGCTACACCTTC
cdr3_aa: CASSQDGRSTGYTF

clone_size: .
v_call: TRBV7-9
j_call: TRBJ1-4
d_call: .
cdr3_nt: TGTGCCAGCAGCTTATTCACAGGGTCCGGTGAAAAACTGTTTTTT
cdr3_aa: CASSLFTGSGEKLFF

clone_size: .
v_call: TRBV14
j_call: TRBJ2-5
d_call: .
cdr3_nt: TGTGCCAGCAGCCAAGTAGGAGACCAAGAGACCCAGTACTTC
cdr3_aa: CASSQVGDQETQYF

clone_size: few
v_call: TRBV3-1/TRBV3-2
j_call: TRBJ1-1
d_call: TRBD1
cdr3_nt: TGTGCCAGCAGCCAAGCCGGGACAGGGACCCGTGGGACTGAAGCTTTCTTT
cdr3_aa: CASSQAGTGTRGTEAFF

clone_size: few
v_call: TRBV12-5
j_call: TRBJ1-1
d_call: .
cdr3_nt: TGTGCTAGTGGTCCCGGGACACCGAACACTGAAGCTTTCTTT
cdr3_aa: CASGPGTPNTEAFF

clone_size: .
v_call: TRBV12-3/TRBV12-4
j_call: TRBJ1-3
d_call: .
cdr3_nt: TGTGCCAGCAGGGACACGTCTGGAAACACCATATATTTT
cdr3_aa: CASRDTSGNTIYF

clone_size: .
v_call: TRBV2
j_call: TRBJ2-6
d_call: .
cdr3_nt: TGTGCCAGCAGTCGACTCAGCGCAGGGGCCAACGTCCTGACTTTC
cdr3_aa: CASSRLSAGANVLTF

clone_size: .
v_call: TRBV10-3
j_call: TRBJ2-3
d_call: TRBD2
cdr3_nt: TGTGCCATCAGTGAGTCGGGAGCGGGGAACGACCCTCGGGCAGATACGCAGTATTTT
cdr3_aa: CAISESGAGNDPRADTQYF

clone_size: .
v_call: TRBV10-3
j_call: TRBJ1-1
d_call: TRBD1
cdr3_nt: TGTGCCATCGGGCAGGCCCAACAGGGGACTGAAGCTTTCTTT
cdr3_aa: CAIGQAQQGTEAFF

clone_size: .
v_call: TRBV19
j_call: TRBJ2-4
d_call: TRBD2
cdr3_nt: TGTGCCAGTAGTCTGTCCCCGGGAGGGCTTTCAAACATTCAGTACTTC
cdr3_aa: CASSLSPGGLSNIQYF

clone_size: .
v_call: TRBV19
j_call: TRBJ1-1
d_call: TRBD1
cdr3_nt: TGTGCCAGTAGTCCCCAGACAGGGGACTTTAAAGCTTTCTTT
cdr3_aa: CASSPQTGDFKAFF

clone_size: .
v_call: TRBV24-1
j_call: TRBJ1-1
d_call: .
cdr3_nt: TGTGCCAGAACGGTAGCAGAGGAAGCTTTCTTT
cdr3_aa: CARTVAEEAFF

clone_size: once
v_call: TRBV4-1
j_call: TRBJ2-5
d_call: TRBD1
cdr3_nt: TGCGCCAGCAGCCAAGGACAGGGGGTACCCCAAGAGACCCAGTACTTC
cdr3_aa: CASSQGQGVPQETQYF

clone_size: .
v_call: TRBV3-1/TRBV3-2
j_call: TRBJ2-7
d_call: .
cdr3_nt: TGTGCCAGCAGCCGAAGGACAACCTACTACGAGCAGTACTTC
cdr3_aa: CASSRRTTYYEQYF

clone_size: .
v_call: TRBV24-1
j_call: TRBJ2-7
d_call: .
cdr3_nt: TGTGCCACCAGTCACGGACAGGAGCAGTACTTC
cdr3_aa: CATSHGQEQYF

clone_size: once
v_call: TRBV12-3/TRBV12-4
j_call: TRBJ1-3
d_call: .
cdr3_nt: TGTGCCAGCAGTCTTGGACAGGGAAACACCATATATTTT
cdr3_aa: CASSLGQGNTIYF

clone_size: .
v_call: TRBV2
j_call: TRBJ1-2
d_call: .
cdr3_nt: TGTGCCAGCACGGACAGAAACTATGGCTACACCTTC
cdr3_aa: CASTDRNYGYTF

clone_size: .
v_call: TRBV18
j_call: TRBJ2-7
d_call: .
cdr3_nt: TGTGCCAGCTCACCATGGGGGGGCAACGACGAGCAGTACTTC
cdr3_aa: CASSPWGGNDEQYF

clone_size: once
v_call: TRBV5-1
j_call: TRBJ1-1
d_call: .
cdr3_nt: TGCGCCAGCAGCTCGGAGGGCCCGGGGTACACTGAAGCTTTCTTT
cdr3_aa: CASSSEGPGYTEAFF

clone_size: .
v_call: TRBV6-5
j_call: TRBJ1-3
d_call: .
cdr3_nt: TGTGCCAGCAGTTACTCCAGGGTCGCTGGAAACACCATATATTTT
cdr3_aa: CASSYSRVAGNTIYF

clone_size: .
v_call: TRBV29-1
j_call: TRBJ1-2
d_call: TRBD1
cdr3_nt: TGCAGCGTTGAAAATGCCCGGGACAGGGGCTACTATGGCTACACCTTC
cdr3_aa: CSVENARDRGYYGYTF

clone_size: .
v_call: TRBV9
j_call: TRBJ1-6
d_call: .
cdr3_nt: TGTGCCAGCAGCGTAGCTACAGGGTCAGGATCACCCCTCCACTTT
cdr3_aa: CASSVATGSGSPLHF

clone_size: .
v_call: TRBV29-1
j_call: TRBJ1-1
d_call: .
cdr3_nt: TGCAGCGTTGGGGGGCTTGGCACTGAAGCTTTCTTT
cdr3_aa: CSVGGLGTEAFF

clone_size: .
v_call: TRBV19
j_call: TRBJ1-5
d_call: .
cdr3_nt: TGTGCCAGTAGTATAAGCAGGGATCAGCCCCAGCATTTT
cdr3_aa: CASSISRDQPQHF